Here is one T cell receptor (beta chain) with its context. Its antigen remains unknown. The data stem from a study of T cells in localized non-small cell lung cancer. The CDR3 has 15 amino acids. The germline gives CDR1 GTSNPN, CDR2 SVGIG (reference sequence). Trimming left V 5 bases short and J 10 bases short, with 21 bases between. This table comes from immunoSEQ multiplex PCR, and its TCRdb copy is limited to in-frame clones, with some not included. Of roughly 34,000 clones listed, about nine tenths are singletons. Notes on the study in general: Higher blood T cell density went with longer overall survival. Uninvolved nearby lung showed the greatest T cell clonality, exceeding that found in tumor. Adjacent lung had a median around 60 of the 100 largest tumor clones.

This sequence originates from a man aged 35-69 years with stage III lung adenocarcinoma. Sequencing was performed on peripheral blood mononuclear cells, taken before any cancer treatment. The chain uses TRBV30 and TRBJ1-6, with D possibly being TRBD1 (6 bases). In DNA form, the CDR3 reads TGTGCCTGGGGACTTACAGGGAGATGGGAGTCACCCCTCCACTTT. It is translated as CAWGLTGRWESPLHF.